This T cell receptor (beta chain) is from a study of T cell responses to AZD1222 COVID-19 vaccine. Concerning this clone itself: The antigen is unknown.

Second-dose intervals near 4 or 12 weeks were combined. The V gene end was trimmed by 0 bases and the J gene end by 2 bases; junction bases not matched to a gene: 5. The CDR3 consists of 15 residues. The germline V gene has CDR1 SGHRS and CDR2 YFSETQ. Study results and limitations: Nearly half of spike-specific TCRs reportedly target variant regions that are unmutated in the B.1.351 and B.1.1.7 variants. Donors were mostly white British, more females; clonal diversity possibly underestimated. Vaccine-associated CD4 TCRs spanned spike, dominant at 160-218 and 743-854.

This table comes from immunoSEQ multiplex PCR, and its TCRdb copy is limited to in-frame clones, with some not included. The sample records some 130,000 clones, around 90% being singletons. This TCR was recovered from an adult who received the AZD1222 COVID-19 vaccine. The rearrangement joins TRBV5-1 to TRBJ2-7; 7 bases line up with TRBD2. The sequenced sample was peripheral blood, obtained 28 days after the second AZD1222 dose. Written as DNA, the CDR3 is TGCGCCAGCAGCTTGGGGCTAGCGGACCCCTACGAGCAGTACTTC. It encodes CASSLGLADPYEQYF.